This TCR beta chain was obtained from a study of identical twins. General study results and limits: Fewer insertions marked abundant cord blood beta clonotypes; young adult naive trended weakly, memory not at all. The study found that models underestimated out-of-frame TCR alpha sharing in monozygotic twins.

Healthy Caucasians alone served as donors. Each cDNA held unique molecular identifiers, and template switching gave it a universal primer site. MiXCR, applied by TCRdb to the 5' RACE reads, yields one record per CDR3 protein. The sample contains around 670,000 distinct CDR3 sequences, around 6.1% of which appear only once. In its sample, this clonotype was seen a few times. Its specificity is not known. The source material was naive T cells sorted from blood. The clonotype was recovered from a man aged 18 to 30 in good health.

CDR3 in amino acids: CASSEALPNQETQYF. The DNA for the CDR3 is TGTGCCAGCAGTGAAGCGCTTCCGAACCAAGAGACCCAGTACTTC. The chain links TRBV2 to TRBJ2-5; D is ambiguous. Germline V lookup: CDR1 SNHLY, CDR2 FYNNEI. With 0 bases removed from V and 0 bases from J, the gap between germline ends came to 8 bases. CDR3 length: 15 residues.